This T cell receptor beta chain was sequenced during a study of identical twins (dated by TCRdb to 2016 to 2017). About the full investigation: To test whether fetal clonotypes persist, the study used deep sequencing on TCR alpha and beta repertoires from monozygotic twins, unrelated adults of various ages, and cord blood. Replicate twin experiments were performed at different times using different library preparation protocols to rule out contamination. Study-level results and caveats: Compared with coincidental sharing between unrelated individuals, an excess of low generation-probability sequences was observed among out-of-frame TCR alpha sequences shared between twins. In beta out-of-frame sequences, excess twin sharing was weaker, because having fewer shared sequences lowered the signal-to-noise ratio. Recombination models systematically underestimated out-of-frame TCR alpha sharing in monozygotic twins but agreed with sharing between unrelated individuals. Because the same donors could not be followed over many years, the conclusions relied on cross-sectional statistical analysis. Invariant T cells such as MAIT and iNKT could partly confound zero-insertion analyses, though diverse VJ usage argued against this for most clonotypes. Fewer insertions were carried by abundant cord blood beta clonotypes; a weaker similar trend was observed in young adult naive repertoires, while no such trend was observed in memory repertoires.

The V and J ends are trimmed by 3 bases and 5 bases, leaving 13 bases between them. Sequences MGHRA (CDR1) and YSYEKL (CDR2) are obtained from the germline V gene. The cysteine opens and the phenylalanine closes a CDR3 of 14 amino acids. The retained sequence is limited to the CDR3, 42 bases, with the frame set at the first base. A word on this clonotype: Its specific antigen is unknown. Base qualities are not provided; no much larger clone lies one nucleotide away.

Every donor in the study was a healthy Caucasian. Three pairs of female monozygotic twins, all aged roughly 18 to 29 years, were included in the twin cohort. CD4+ and CD8+ T cell populations were isolated with positive isolation kits from Invitrogen. Library creation used 5' RACE. Data came from an Illumina HiSeq 2000. Template switching introduced a universal primer binding site; the final cDNA contained a unique molecular identifier, enabling accurate counting of TCR cDNA molecules. Specific primers in the conserved constant-segment region were used to synthesize first-strand cDNA for the TCR alpha and beta chains. To control for contamination, every cDNA library was double barcoded, receiving both a SMART-Mk sample barcode and Illumina barcodes. Two successive PCR steps introduced TruSeq adapter sequences along with Illumina sample barcodes. The Illumina HiSeq platform was used with custom primers to sequence TCR alpha and beta cDNA libraries. On the authors' methods: MiGEC was used to process raw reads and extract unique molecular identifiers, and MiXCR was used to find CDR3 positions. Recombination models were inferred per individual with the repgenHMM and IGoR tools using an EM algorithm. Shared clonotypes were analyzed with the tcR package in R, and sharing was normalized by the product of cloneset sizes. To study raw recombination free of thymic and clonal selection effects, out-of-frame nonproductive sequences were analyzed. The public sequencing data were trimmed at Q25 with fastp and processed into clonotypes with MiXCR by TCRdb, which kept only in-frame beta chains. All rows with the same CDR3 protein become a single entry with the most common DNA and genes. TCRdb's processing, not the authors' own work, is the source of the V and J calls. In all, the sample holds around 490,000 distinct CDR3 sequences, and over 12% of those were seen once. Together, the top ten hold around 0.48% of the sample.

The sample was also reused in another study, on yellow fever vaccine responses in identical twins. As that second study puts it: The T cell response to vaccination in identical twins was reported by the authors to appear partly convergent and partly personalized. In the study, vaccine-responding T cell clones were precisely tracked in identical twins.

The sequence joins TRBV4-1 to TRBJ1-2; no D gene can be assigned with confidence. Sequenced material: CD4+ T cells sorted from blood. This sequence originates from a woman aged 18-29 years in good health. The CDR3 in this case is CASSQTVGLYGYTF. The nucleotide sequence reads TGCGCCAGCAGCCAGACCGTAGGCTTATATGGCTACACCTTC.